A selection of T cell receptor beta chains follows, all from one sample in a study of shared clonotypes between healthy human individuals. Libraries were prepared by immunoSEQ multiplex PCR; TCRdb keeps only in-frame clonotypes and omits some of them. The sample consists of about 980,000 clones, about 80% of them appearing once. The sequenced material came from memory CD4+ T cells sorted from blood. These TCRs come from a man aged 18-30 years in good health. CDR3s include the opening cysteine and the closing phenylalanine or tryptophan. A D gene is named only where the DNA matches it firmly. Some rows mark clone size as missing; the rest say once, few, many or name a class of expanded clone.

abundance	d_gene	v_gene	j_gene	CDR3nt	CDR3aa
-	-	TRBV11-2	TRBJ2-1	TGTGCCAGCAGCTTAATCGGTCTGCCGGCCTACAATGAGCAGTTCTTC	CASSLIGLPAYNEQFF
-	-	TRBV2	TRBJ2-1	TGTGCCAGCAGCTATCACAATGAGCAGTTCTTC	CASSYHNEQFF
-	TRBD1	TRBV4-1	TRBJ2-1	TGCGCCAGCAGCTGGACAGGGAGAAACAATGAGCAGTTCTTC	CASSWTGRNNEQFF
-	-	TRBV19	TRBJ2-6	TGTGCCAGTAGCAACCAACACCAGAAAACTGGGGCCAACGTCCTGACTTTC	CASSNQHQKTGANVLTF
-	-	TRBV2	TRBJ2-6	TGTGCCAGCAGGGAAGAGGTCGGGGTAAGAGGGGCCAACGTCCTGACTTTC	CASREEVGVRGANVLTF
-	-	TRBV6-5	TRBJ1-6	TGTGCCAGCAGACAACCCAATTCACCCCTCCACTTT	CASRQPNSPLHF
-	TRBD2	TRBV7-9	TRBJ2-7	TGTGCCAGCAGCTTAGAGGGACTAGTTACGAACGAGCAGTACTTC	CASSLEGLVTNEQYF
-	-	TRBV6-5	TRBJ1-2	TGTGCCAGCAGTTTAACCCACATGGGAGGCTATGGCTACACCTTC	CASSLTHMGGYGYTF
-	-	TRBV7-2	TRBJ1-2	TGTGCCAGCAGCTTAGGCGGCAGCAGCTATGGCTACACCTTC	CASSLGGSSYGYTF
few	-	TRBV5-1	TRBJ2-3	TGCGCCAGCAGCTTTGGACGACAGGACCGCACAGATACGCAGTATTTT	CASSFGRQDRTDTQYF
-	-	TRBV11-2	TRBJ2-7	TGTGCCAGCAGCTTCTTGGACGAAGGGTACGAGCAGTACTTC	CASSFLDEGYEQYF
-	-	TRBV18	TRBJ1-1	TGTGCCAGCTCACCCGACAGCCGCAAGTTTGAAGCTTTCTTT	CASSPDSRKFEAFF
-	-	TRBV10-3	TRBJ2-7	TGTGCCATCAGTGGGGTTCCAGGAGGCCTTAGTTACGAGCAGTACTTC	CAISGVPGGLSYEQYF
once	-	TRBV7-8	TRBJ2-1	TGTGCCAGCAGCGGCCCGGGCAGGGGCTCCTACAATGAGCAGTTCTTC	CASSGPGRGSYNEQFF
-	-	TRBV27	TRBJ2-1	TGTGCCAGCAGTCCTACCCCGGCAGGGGTCCTTTTCAATGAGCAGTTCTTC	CASSPTPAGVLFNEQFF
-	-	TRBV10-3	TRBJ2-3	TGTGCCATCAGTGATGGGCCGGGGCCCGGAGATACGCAGTATTTT	CAISDGPGPGDTQYF
-	-	TRBV30	TRBJ1-2	TGTGCCTGGAGTGTTACAGGGACCTACACCTTC	CAWSVTGTYTF
-	-	TRBV5-5	TRBJ1-2	TGTGCCAGCAGCTTGGCGGCACAGCTCTATGGCTACACCTTC	CASSLAAQLYGYTF
-	TRBD1	TRBV7-2	TRBJ2-3	TGTGCCAGCAGCAGCGGGACAGGGCGGTATTTT	CASSSGTGRYF
-	-	TRBV7-9	TRBJ2-3	TGTGCCAGCAGCTTAGCAGGAAGCACAGATACGCAGTATTTT	CASSLAGSTDTQYF
-	TRBD2	TRBV10-3	TRBJ2-5	TGTGCCATCAGTGAGATGGAGGGAGCGGGAGAATCCCAGTACTTC	CAISEMEGAGESQYF
-	TRBD1	TRBV30	TRBJ1-6	TGTGCCTGGGGACAGGGGAAGGTTGATTCACCCCTCCACTTT	CAWGQGKVDSPLHF
-	-	TRBV14	TRBJ2-7	TGTGCCAGCAGCCAATTTCTAGCTCACCCCTACGAGCAGTACTTC	CASSQFLAHPYEQYF
-	TRBD1	TRBV6-1	TRBJ1-5	TGTGCCAGCAGTGGTTGGACAGGGGGGGATCAGCCCCAGCATTTT	CASSGWTGGDQPQHF
-	-	TRBV28	TRBJ1-2	TGTGCCAGCATCCCCACGGAGCAGGGCTATGGCTACACCTTC	CASIPTEQGYGYTF
many	-	TRBV11-3	TRBJ1-1	TGTGCCAGCAGCTTACAGGGCGGAAACACTGAAGCTTTCTTT	CASSLQGGNTEAFF
-	-	TRBV27	TRBJ1-2	TGTGCCAGCAGTAGATACCAAGGGGGGGCCTGGGAGGGCTACACCTTC	CASSRYQGGAWEGYTF
few	TRBD1	TRBV27	TRBJ2-5	TGTGCCAGCAGTTTGGGGGGACAGGCGTCGCAAGAGACCCAGTACTTC	CASSLGGQASQETQYF
-	TRBD1	TRBV10-2	TRBJ1-5	TGCGCCAGTCGACAGGGTAATCAGCCCCAGCATTTT	CASRQGNQPQHF
-	-	TRBV9	TRBJ2-7	TGTGCCAGCAGCACCCGAAGGGGCAGTTCCTCCTACGAGCAGTACTTC	CASSTRRGSSSYEQYF
-	-	TRBV29-1	TRBJ2-7	TGCAGCGTTGGGTCCCCTAGGAACGGCGAGCAGTACTTC	CSVGSPRNGEQYF
once	-	TRBV2	TRBJ2-1	TGTGCCACCAAACCGGGACCGGGGGCCAACAATGAGCAGTTCTTC	CATKPGPGANNEQFF
many	-	TRBV5-1	TRBJ1-1	TGCGCCAGCGGGGTGGGGATGAACACTGAAGCTTTCTTT	CASGVGMNTEAFF
once	-	TRBV6-1	TRBJ1-5	TGTGCCAGCAGTGAAAACGGAGGCGGCCTAGGCAATCAGCCCCAGCATTTT	CASSENGGGLGNQPQHF
-	TRBD2	TRBV5-6	TRBJ2-7	TGTGCCAGCAGCGCCTTACTAGCGGGGCAAAACACCTACGAGCAGTACTTC	CASSALLAGQNTYEQYF
-	-	TRBV5-1	TRBJ2-2	TGCGCCAGCAGCTTGGTGCCGGGATCGAACACCGGGGAGCTGTTTTTT	CASSLVPGSNTGELFF